This passage covers 19 T cell receptor beta chains from one sample sequenced in a study of cytomegalovirus exposure and HLA in healthy donors (dated 2017 in TCRdb). The library was prepared using the immunoSEQ multiplex PCR assay. The multiplex PCR relied on a mix of 60 forward primers for TCR Vbeta segments and 13 reverse primers for TCR Jbeta segments. TCRdb carries this immuneACCESS record with in-frame sequences only. Its versions omit some clonotypes, under half of them owing to an unresolved V gene in the studies checked, with the rest unexplained. This sample holds some 130,000 clones; 74% were observed only once. Less than 7% of the sample rests with the top ten. Material: PBMCs. These receptors originate from a woman aged 45-60 years in good health and CMV-seropositive.

About this clone itself: One end of the junction varies from germline; a read error may be responsible. This chain links TRBV4-1 with TRBJ2-5; 12 bases agree with TRBD2. Germline V gives CDR1 MGHRA, CDR2 YSYEKL. CDR3 length: 15 residues. The CDR3 region is CASSQDWGLAGRMDF. The CDR3 DNA is TGCGCCAGCAGCCAAGATTGGGGACTAGCGGGTCGGATGGACTTC.

The chain links TRBV7-2 to TRBJ1-1, with D tentatively TRBD1 (5 bases). In germline, CDR1 is SGHTA, CDR2 FQGNSA. The germline V and J ends were trimmed by 8 bases and 4 bases, with 23 bases remaining between them. The CDR3 loop spans 16 amino acids. The CDR3 loop reads CASRQVRAPGGTEAFF. The CDR3 DNA sequence: TGTGCCAGCCGCCAAGTCCGGGCGCCGGGGGGCACTGAAGCTTTCTTT.

The genes are TRBV7-9 and TRBJ1-4, with 10 bases fitting TRBD1. The J segment lost 8 bases and the V segment lost 2 bases, leaving 8 bases of the junction unmatched. Germline V gives CDR1 SEHNR, CDR2 FQNEAQ (reference sequence). The CDR3 spans 16 residues. The CDR3 sequence is CASSLTRGTGVEKLFF. DNA of the CDR3: TGTGCCAGCAGCTTAACGCGGGGGACAGGGGTAGAAAAACTGTTTTTT.

The V gene is TRBV10-3, the J gene TRBJ1-2, with D perhaps matching TRBD1 (5 bases). The V and J ends lost 4 bases and 4 bases respectively, with 10 bases between them. This CDR3 is 13 amino acids long. Germline CDR1 and CDR2: ENHRY and SYGVKD. CDR3 in DNA: TGTGCCATCAGTGGGGGGAGGAGCTATGGCTACACCTTC. It encodes CAISGGRSYGYTF.

The rearrangement links TRBV30 to TRBJ2-2, with a weak D call TRBD1 (5 bases). CDR3 length equals 15 residues. V dropped 2 bases and J dropped 7 bases, with 17 bases sitting between them. Germline assignment: CDR1 GTSNPN and CDR2 SVGIG (reference sequence). The CDR3 sequence: CAWSLGGAGLGELFF. In DNA, the CDR3 is TGTGCCTGGAGTCTAGGTGGTGCAGGGCTCGGGGAGCTGTTTTTT.

This chain connects TRBV5-6 to TRBJ1-1, with D possibly being TRBD1 (6 bases). The length of the CDR3 is 15 residues. CDR1 is SGHDT and CDR2 is YYEEEE in the germline V gene. The V and J ends lost 4 bases and 1 base respectively, with 14 bases between them. CDR3 coding DNA: TGTGCCAGCAGCCGACTGATGGACAGGAACACTGAAGCTTTCTTT. This gives the protein CASSRLMDRNTEAFF.

This clone occurred a few times. The sample carries other DNA sequences with the same CDR3. This chain links TRBV5-1 with TRBJ1-6; D unresolved. The germline V gene has CDR1 SGHRS and CDR2 YFSETQ. The ends were cut back, 0 bases at V and 2 bases at J, with 3 bases in the middle. The CDR3 extends over 14 amino acids. CDR3 sequence: CASSLAAYNSPLHF. The CDR3 nucleotides read TGCGCCAGCAGCTTGGCGGCCTATAATTCACCCCTCCACTTT.

The V gene is TRBV19, the J gene TRBJ1-4, with 8 positions matching TRBD1. This CDR3 is 13 amino acids long. J lost 7 bases, V lost 8 bases, and 6 bases had no gene match. In germline, CDR1 is LNHDA, CDR2 SQIVND (reference sequence). Written as DNA, the CDR3 is TGTGCCAGTGGGGGGACAGGAGGTGAAAAACTGTTTTTT. It translates to CASGGTGGEKLFF. Drawing the rest from reference TRBV19 and TRBJ1-4, the complete variable domain is DGGITQSPKYLFRKEGQNVTLSCEQNLNHDAMYWYRQDPGQGLRLIYYSQIVNDFQKGDIAEGYSVSREKKESFPLTVTSAQKNPTAFYLCASGGTGGEKLFFGSGTQLSVL.

V and J are TRBV7-6 and TRBJ1-1; TRBD1 matches at 9 bases. Unmatched junction bases numbered 7, after V lost 4 bases and J lost 4 bases. The CDR3 sequence is 15 residues long. CDR1 is SGHVS, CDR2 FNYEAQ, per germline. CDR3 sequence (DNA): TGTGCCAGCAGCTCGAACAGGGGGCGGGGCACTGAAGCTTTCTTT. Translation: CASSSNRGRGTEAFF.

A few counts support this clone. J is TRBJ1-6 and V is TRBV7-2, with TRBD1 identical over 7 bases. Germline trimming cut 2 bases from V and 7 bases from J; bases unmatched to any gene: 2. From germline, CDR1 is SGHTA and CDR2 FQGNSA. The CDR3 runs to 14 residues. The CDR3 spells CASSLRGQNSPLHF. CDR3 coding DNA: TGTGCCAGCAGCTTACGGGGACAGAATTCACCCCTCCACTTT.

The V and J genes are TRBV6-5 and TRBJ2-3, with a possible D match to TRBD1 (7 bases). This CDR3 is 14 amino acids long. Trimming left V 1 base short and J 4 bases short, with 9 bases between. The germline gives CDR1 MNHEY, CDR2 SVGAGI. The CDR3 protein is CASSYFRGADTQYF. DNA for the CDR3: TGTGCCAGCAGTTACTTCAGGGGGGCAGATACGCAGTATTTT.

The chain recombines TRBV10-3 with TRBJ2-3, with 8 bases aligning to TRBD1. Unmatched junction bases numbered 11, after V lost 6 bases and J lost 0 bases. This CDR3 comprises 17 residues. Germline V gene data show CDR1 as ENHRY and CDR2 as SYGVKD. CDR3 nucleotides: TGTGCCATCAGGCAGGGGGCCCTGCAGACTAGCACAGATACGCAGTATTTT. Translation gives CAIRQGALQTSTDTQYF.

This chain connects TRBV29-1 to TRBJ1-1; the D is unclear. Deletions cut 5 bases from V and 1 base from J, with 5 bases between. The CDR3 runs to 11 residues. CDR1 and CDR2 (germline): SQVTM, ANQGSEA. CDR3 amino acids: CSVTRNTEAFF. In nucleotides, the CDR3 is TGCAGCGTTACTAGGAACACTGAAGCTTTCTTT.

The V and J genes are TRBV5-8 and TRBJ2-4; D not resolved. The CDR3 is 13 residues long. Germline assignment: CDR1 SGHTS and CDR2 YDEGEE. Trimming removed 9 bases from V and 6 bases from J, with 16 bases in between. The CDR3 protein is CATFLGRGNIQYF. The CDR3 DNA is TGTGCCACTTTTCTCGGTCGTGGAAACATTCAGTACTTC.

V and J are TRBV4-1 and TRBJ2-5; D call uncertain. Trimming removed 0 bases from V and 5 bases from J, with 10 bases in between. Germline CDR1 is MGHRA and CDR2 is YSYEKL. This CDR3 spans 14 amino acids. The CDR3 reads CASSQEQVRETQYF. The CDR3 DNA follows: TGCGCCAGCAGCCAAGAGCAGGTCCGGGAGACCCAGTACTTC.

This clone has just a few counts. The gene calls are TRBV5-4 and TRBJ1-3; 8 bases line up with TRBD1. The V gene end was trimmed by 4 bases and the J gene end by 5 bases; junction bases not matched to a gene: 14. The CDR3 runs 17 residues. From germline, CDR1 is SGHNT and CDR2 YYREEE (reference sequence). Written as DNA, the CDR3 is TGTGCCAGCAGCCCACCTCCGGGACAGGACGGTAGAAACACCATATATTTT. Protein product: CASSPPPGQDGRNTIYF.

V gene TRBV9 combines with J gene TRBJ1-1; the match to TRBD1 covers 9 bases. Unmatched junction bases numbered 3, after V lost 2 bases and J lost 1 base. The germline gives CDR1 SGDLS, CDR2 YYNGEE. The CDR3 runs to 15 residues. DNA of the CDR3: TGTGCCAGCAGCGTCAGGGACAGGGAGAACACTGAAGCTTTCTTT. It codes for CASSVRDRENTEAFF. Using reference TRBV9 and TRBJ1-1 for the parts outside the CDR3, the full variable domain is DSGVTQTPKHLITATGQRVTLRCSPRSGDLSVYWYQQSLDQGLQFLIQYYNGEERAKGNILERFSAQQFPDLHSELNLSSLELGDSALYFCASSVRDRENTEAFFGQGTRLTVV.

The table lists this clone with a few counts. The chain uses TRBV6-6 and TRBJ1-2, with D maybe TRBD1 (5 bases). This CDR3 region has 11 residues. The ends were cut back, 8 bases at V and 4 bases at J, with 8 bases in the middle. The V gene's germline CDR1 is MNHNY and CDR2 SVGAGI (reference sequence). The CDR3 loop reads CASRGIYGYTF. CDR3 nucleotides: TGTGCCAGCCGGGGGATCTATGGCTACACCTTC.

This clone occurred a few times. The rearrangement links TRBV19 to TRBJ2-2; 9 bases fit TRBD1. Germline values: CDR1 LNHDA, CDR2 SQIVND (reference sequence). This CDR3 has 16 amino acids. The junction had 9 bases not matched to a gene; V was cut back by 7 bases and J by 3 bases. Here the CDR3 reads CASNLAGQGYTGELFF. CDR3 DNA: TGTGCCAGTAATTTGGCGGGACAGGGATACACCGGGGAGCTGTTTTTT.